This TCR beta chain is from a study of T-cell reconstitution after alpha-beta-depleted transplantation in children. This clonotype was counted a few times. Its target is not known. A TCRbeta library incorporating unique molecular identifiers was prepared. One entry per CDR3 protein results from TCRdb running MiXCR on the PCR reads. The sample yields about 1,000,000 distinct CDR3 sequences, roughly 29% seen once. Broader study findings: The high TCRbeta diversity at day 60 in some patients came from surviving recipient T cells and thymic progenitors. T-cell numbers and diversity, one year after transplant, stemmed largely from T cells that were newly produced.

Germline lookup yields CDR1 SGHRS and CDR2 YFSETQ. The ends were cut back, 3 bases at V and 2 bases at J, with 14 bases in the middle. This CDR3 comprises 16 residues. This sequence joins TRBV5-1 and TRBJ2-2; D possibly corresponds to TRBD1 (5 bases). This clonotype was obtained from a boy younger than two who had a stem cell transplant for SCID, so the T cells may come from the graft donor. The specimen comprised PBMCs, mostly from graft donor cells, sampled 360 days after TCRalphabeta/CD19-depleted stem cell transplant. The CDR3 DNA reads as TGCGCCAGCAGCTCGCGAAGGGGCGCCAACACCGGGGAGCTGTTTTTT. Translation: CASSSRRGANTGELFF. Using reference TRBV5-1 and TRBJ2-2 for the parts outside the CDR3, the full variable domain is KAGVTQTPRYLIKTRGQQVTLSCSPISGHRSVSWYQQTPGQGLQFLFEYFSETQRNKGNFPGRFSGRQFSNSRSEMNVSTLELGDSALYLCASSSRRGANTGELFFGEGSRLTVL.